The clone carrying this T cell receptor (beta chain) showed up just a few times. Its target is not known. The V gene lost 0 bases and the J gene lost 1 base, with 15 bases spanning the gap. From germline, CDR1 is LGHNA and CDR2 YSLEER. CDR3 length: 17 amino acids. The data originate from a study of blood T cells in healthy people across ages. The donors, aged roughly 6 to 100, were healthy Caucasians from Russia. Every sample yielded at least 6.5 million isolated PBMCs. Findings and caveats of the study: The diversity estimates, figures obtained from one million T cells, were considered underestimates. Long-lived and aged donors differed, with more naive CD4+ cells and higher diversity in the long-lived.

Using a J-beta primer mix together with a sample-barcoded 5' primer, a second PCR was run for about 6 to 12 cycles. TCRdb fed the 5' RACE reads into MiXCR, producing one record per CDR3 protein. Of 1.2 million to 1.5 million distinct CDR3 sequences detected, roughly 60% appear once; the ten largest clones hold under 8.5%. Sequencing input: blood. The origin of this receptor is a man aged 18 to 30 in good health. The chain uses TRBV4-3 and TRBJ2-5; tentative D call: TRBD2 (6 bases). Written as DNA, the CDR3 is TGCGCCAGCAGCCAAGATCTCCTGGCGGGGATCCAAGAGACCCAGTACTTC. Its translation: CASSQDLLAGIQETQYF.